A selection of T cell receptor beta chains follows, all from one sample in a study of blood T cell repertoires in COVID-19. Measured with immunoSEQ multiplex PCR; TCRdb has only the in-frame clones, and not every one. The table records around 310,000 clones, roughly 90% of them present only once. The sample was peripheral blood. The source of these receptors is a woman between 35 and 50 years old with COVID-19, enrolled during active disease. CDR3s include the opening cysteine and the closing phenylalanine or tryptophan.

j_call	cdr3_length	v_call	cdr3_aa
TRBJ1-5	13	TRBV19	CASSRDRDQPQHF
TRBJ2-7	15	TRBV15	CATSPGGATAYEQYF
TRBJ1-2	13	TRBV7-2	CASSPRRTDGYTF
TRBJ1-1	13	TRBV12-3/TRBV12-4	CASSQEGFTEAFF
TRBJ2-2	17	TRBV11-3	CASSLGRRGVGTGELFF
TRBJ1-4	15	TRBV19	CATAPGEQGTEKLFF
TRBJ2-1	14	TRBV19	CASSIEGQGGEQFF
TRBJ2-1	15	TRBV6-6	CASSPQGSSYNEQFF
TRBJ2-2	14	TRBV9	CASRANRVAGELFF
TRBJ2-2	14	TRBV7-9	CAAYRGINTGELFF
TRBJ1-1	16	TRBV24-1	CATSVASFTMNTEAFF